This record concerns one T cell receptor beta chain sequence. Antigen unknown. At the DNA level, this CDR3 is encoded by other sequences in the same sample as well. A multiplex PCR was run with 60 Vbeta primers and 13 Jbeta primers. Sequenced by immunoSEQ multiplex PCR; TCRdb stores in-frame clones only, minus some. Its clone listing holds about 160,000 clones. The CDR3 spans 16 residues. V lost 4 bases and J lost 3, with 17 bases in between. CDR1 SEHNR and CDR2 FQNEAQ come from the germline V gene (reference sequence). The data originate from a study of cytomegalovirus exposure and HLA in healthy donors. Study-level results: Further analysis was carried out later, and it showed several of the most significant clusters appearing linked to common viral pathogens.

This chain uses TRBV7-9 with TRBJ2-3; D uncertain. The source is a woman between 50 and 59 years old in good health and CMV-seronegative. Sequencing was done on a sample of PBMCs. CDR3 nucleotide sequence: TGTGCCAGCAGCTCCCTTCTAGGCTCACCGACAGATACGCAGTATTTT. Encoded protein: CASSSLLGSPTDTQYF.